Following are 21 T cell receptor beta chains from one sample sequenced in a study of blood T cells in healthy people across ages (dated by TCRdb to between 2014 and 2017). Library preparation used 5' RACE. TCRdb records Illumina HiSeq 2500 as the sequencer. A second PCR of about 7 to 12 cycles was performed with a sample-barcoded 5' primer and a J-beta primer mix. TCRdb handled the public reads itself, with Q25 trimming in fastp and clone calling in MiXCR, and kept productive beta chains. Every distinct CDR3 protein forms one entry, paired with its most common genes and DNA. In this sample the table shows just over 1 million distinct CDR3 sequences, around 45% of which occur a single time. The ten largest clones represent approximately 17% of the sample. The sequenced sample consisted of blood. These receptors were taken from a woman in her sixties or seventies in good health.

The chain links TRBV6-1 to TRBJ1-2; TRBD1 matches at 7 bases. V trimming: 4 bases; J trimming: 7 bases; junction bases outside the gene matches: 6. The CDR3 is 13 amino acids. Germline-derived CDR1 and CDR2 are MNHNS and SASEGT. DNA of the CDR3: TGTGCCAGCAGTGCTAGACAGGGAGGTGGCTACACCTTC. It translates to CASSARQGGGYTF.

V gene TRBV6-5 combines with J gene TRBJ2-3; 12 bases are shared with TRBD2. V lost 0 bases and J lost 7; bases outside the gene matches: 14. The CDR3 runs 19 residues. Germline CDR1 and CDR2: MNHEY and SVGAGI. Written as DNA, the CDR3 is TGTGCCAGCAGTTACTCGACCCCCCTAGCGGGAGGGACCCCGCATACGCAGTATTTT. Translating gives CASSYSTPLAGGTPHTQYF.

A few counts support this clonotype. V and J are TRBV12-3 or TRBV12-4 and TRBJ2-5; D is unclear. The length of the CDR3 is 16 residues. V lost 4 bases and J 1 base, leaving 16 bases between the germline ends. CDR3 region: CASSSALLGVQETQYF. The CDR3 region has the DNA TGTGCCAGCAGTTCCGCCCTGTTGGGCGTCCAAGAGACCCAGTACTTC.

This sequence joins TRBV28 and TRBJ2-1, with D unclear. This CDR3 has 16 amino acids. Germline CDR1 reads MDHEN; CDR2 reads SYDVKM. Trimming stripped 6 bases from V and 4 bases from J, with 19 bases between. The CDR3 nucleotides read TGTGCCAGCAGCCCCCATCCCGGCAGCTGGTACAATGAGCAGTTCTTC. It specifies CASSPHPGSWYNEQFF.

The rearrangement joins TRBV29-1 to TRBJ1-3; 9 bases are a match to TRBD1. CDR3 size: 16 residues. V trimming: 7 bases; J trimming: 0 bases; junction bases outside the gene matches: 10. The germline CDR1 and CDR2 sequences are SQVTM and ANQGSEA. CDR3 in amino acids: CSATGGRINSGNTIYF. Written as DNA, the CDR3 is TGCAGCGCTACAGGGGGCCGGATAAACTCTGGAAACACCATATATTTT.

This clonotype was observed a few times. The genes are TRBV29-1 and TRBJ2-5; possible D gene TRBD2, 5 bases. The germline V gene encodes CDR1 SQVTM and CDR2 ANQGSEA. The CDR3 is made up of 11 amino acids. Between the trimmed V and J ends, which lost 6 bases and 5 bases, there was a span of 10 bases. The DNA for the CDR3 is TGCAGCGTGAGGAGAGGGGAGACCCAGTACTTC. Translating gives CSVRRGETQYF.

The sample holds one count of this clonotype. This chain uses TRBV20-1 with TRBJ2-1; perhaps TRBD2 as D (6 bases). V was shortened by 0 bases and J by 6 bases, with 12 bases between the two germline ends. This CDR3 is 14 amino acids long. CDR1 and CDR2 (germline): DFQATT, SNEGSKA (reference sequence). The CDR3 reads CSAREVGGVNEQFF. CDR3 coding DNA: TGCAGTGCTAGAGAGGTTGGAGGGGTCAATGAGCAGTTCTTC.

This chain uses TRBV6-5 with TRBJ2-3; D gene ambiguous. The V and J ends lost 2 bases and 2 bases respectively, with 11 bases between them. Germline lookup yields CDR1 MNHEY and CDR2 SVGAGI. This CDR3 contains 15 residues. This CDR3 is CASSYGNGNTDTQYF. CDR3 sequence (DNA): TGTGCCAGCAGTTACGGTAACGGTAACACAGATACGCAGTATTTT.

The J gene is TRBJ1-4, the V gene TRBV6-1; unclear D gene. The CDR3 sequence is 15 residues long. V lost 2 bases, J lost 4 bases, and 11 bases lay in between. The germline CDR1 and CDR2 sequences are MNHNS and SASEGT. The CDR3 protein is CASSESPGFNEKLFF. The CDR3 DNA is TGTGCCAGCAGTGAATCTCCCGGCTTTAATGAAAAACTGTTTTTT.

V gene TRBV12-3 or TRBV12-4 combines with J gene TRBJ1-6; D gene unclear. V lost 4 bases and J 5 bases, leaving 18 bases between the germline ends. This CDR3 contains 17 residues. CDR3: CASSSQRLGGNNSPLHF. CDR3 DNA: TGTGCCAGCAGTTCACAACGGCTGGGTGGGAATAATTCACCCCTCCACTTT.

A few counts support this clonotype. This CDR3 is CASTLPGTHAYGFYEQYF. CDR3 in DNA: TGTGCCAGCACCCTTCCCGGGACACACGCGTACGGATTCTACGAGCAGTACTTC. V is TRBV6-1 and J is TRBJ2-5, with a weak D call TRBD1 (6 bases). The end of the DNA is better explained by TRBJ2-7, so the J call may be wrong. Germline assignment: CDR1 MNHNS and CDR2 SASEGT. This CDR3 has 18 residues.

This clonotype has a handful of counts. V is TRBV12-3 or TRBV12-4 and J is TRBJ2-7; 8 bases agree with TRBD1. V lost 6 bases, J lost 3 bases, and 13 bases stayed unmatched. The CDR3 consists of 16 residues. The CDR3 reads CASRSDRGSAYYEQYF. CDR3 in DNA: TGTGCCAGCAGGTCCGACAGGGGATCCGCCTACTACGAGCAGTACTTC.

The chain uses TRBV12-3 or TRBV12-4 and TRBJ2-5; perhaps TRBD2 as D (6 bases). TRBJ2-4 explains the end of the DNA better; the J call may be wrong. CDR3 length equals 16 residues. Written as DNA, the CDR3 is TGTGCCAGCACCGACGGACTACCTTGGGCCAAAAACATTCAGTACTTC. This translates into CASTDGLPWAKNIQYF.

This clonotype showed up many times. The chain combines TRBV9 with TRBJ2-7; D may be TRBD1 (5 bases). The CDR3 runs 14 residues. V lost 4 bases, J lost 1 base, and 12 bases lay in between. Germline V gene data show CDR1 as SGDLS and CDR2 as YYNGEE. CDR3 bases: TGTGCCAGCAGCCCGAGTGGGGCATCCTACGAGCAGTACTTC. Translating gives CASSPSGASYEQYF.

This clonotype was found a few times. The rearrangement links TRBV10-3 to TRBJ2-5; perhaps D is TRBD1 or TRBD2 (5 bases each). V lost 8 bases, J lost 11 bases, and 21 bases lay in between. The CDR3 totals 13 residues. Germline V gives CDR1 ENHRY, CDR2 SYGVKD. The CDR3 bases are TGTGCCATCCACGGGGCGGCTTCGAGGGAGCAGTACTTC. Protein sequence: CAIHGAASREQYF.

V is TRBV6-5 and J is TRBJ2-1; 9 bases line up with TRBD1. The DNA end lines up better with TRBJ2-7; the J call may be wrong. The CDR3 loop spans 15 amino acids. Germline CDR1 MNHEY, CDR2 SVGAGI. The CDR3, as DNA: TGTGCCAGCGCAACACCAGGACAGGGGCACAATGAGCAGTACTTC. This codes for CASATPGQGHNEQYF.

The chain recombines TRBV5-6 with TRBJ1-6, with no clear D. The CDR3 spans 13 residues. Germline V CDR1 and CDR2: SGHDT, YYEEEE. V lost 0 bases and J 10 bases, leaving 8 bases between the germline ends. The CDR3 bases are TGTGCCAGCAGCTTGGAACCGGGGTCACCCCTCCACTTT. This codes for CASSLEPGSPLHF.

The V and J genes are TRBV2 and TRBJ2-5; no clear D. The germline V and J ends were trimmed by 7 bases and 3 bases, with 9 bases remaining between them. The CDR3 runs to 12 residues. Germline V lookup: CDR1 SNHLY, CDR2 FYNNEI. The CDR3: CASTPEEETQYF. The CDR3 coding sequence is TGTGCCAGCACCCCAGAAGAAGAGACCCAGTACTTC.

This chain uses TRBV5-1 with TRBJ1-4; maybe TRBD1 (6 bases). CDR1 is SGHRS, CDR2 YFSETQ, per germline. The V gene lost 5 bases and the J gene lost 5 bases, with 16 bases spanning the gap. CDR3 size: 15 residues. CDR3 DNA: TGCGCCAGCAGTTCGTACGGACAGTCAAATGAAAAACTGTTTTTT. This sequence encodes CASSSYGQSNEKLFF.

V is TRBV12-3 or TRBV12-4 and J is TRBJ2-3, with D possibly being TRBD1 or TRBD2 (5 bases each). The CDR3 sequence is 18 residues long. Trimming pared 3 bases from V and 4 bases from J, leaving 23 bases between. The CDR3 loop is CASSLGLRDEGLSDTQYF. CDR3 sequence (DNA): TGTGCCAGCAGTTTGGGCCTAAGAGATGAGGGGCTCTCAGATACGCAGTATTTT.

This clonotype occurred a few times. A clone one base away is much larger, so this may be a read error. This chain uses TRBV20-1 with TRBJ2-5; D ambiguous. The DNA end favors TRBJ2-7, so the J call may be wrong. This CDR3 spans 12 amino acids. The germline gives CDR1 DFQATT, CDR2 SNEGSKA (reference sequence). The CDR3 DNA follows: TGCAGGGCTCCTCCGTATGGGCACGAGCAGTACTTC. This translates into CRAPPYGHEQYF.